This entry is about one TCR beta chain. Per the germline V gene, CDR1 is SGHDT and CDR2 is YYEEEE. This CDR3 has 15 amino acids. The ends were cut back, 2 bases at V and 0 bases at J, with 8 bases in the middle. The sample originates from a study of T cell changes during pregnancy in multiple sclerosis. Profiling relied on immunoSEQ multiplex PCR, and the TCRdb table lists in-frame clones only, not all of them. This sample has about 30,000 clones, with 90% found just once. The chain carries TRBV5-6 and TRBJ1-4; D gene ambiguous. This TCR came from a female donor with multiple sclerosis, enrolled in a pregnancy study. The specimen was CD8+ T cells from peripheral blood mononuclear cells, collected in the second trimester of pregnancy. The CDR3 here is CASSFLAATNEKLFF. In DNA form, the CDR3 reads TGTGCCAGCAGCTTTTTAGCCGCAACTAATGAAAAACTGTTTTTT.